These 19 T cell receptor beta chains originate from one sample sequenced in a study of tumor-infiltrating lymphocytes in primary liver carcinoma. The source material, roughly 18-33 mg of unsorted bulk tissue, was used to co-extract RNA and DNA. With approximately 500 ng total RNA as template and a constant-region primer, TCR beta cDNA was made. Three rounds of nested multiplex PCR with slightly modified ARM-PCR produced TCR beta libraries. For approximately 11 cycles apiece, the opening two PCR rounds ran with TRBV1-TRBV30 forward primers and a C-beta reverse primer. TCRdb reanalysed the multiplex PCR reads using MiXCR and keeps one entry per CDR3 protein. This sample has about 35,000 distinct CDR3 sequences, with roughly 70% found just once. Sequencing input: liver tumor tissue from sampling region 4. Subset of the sample: tumor region T4, right-lateral pole. The receptors stem from a man between 35 and 55 years old with primary liver carcinoma and hepatitis B virus infection.

By share, this clonotype ranks as large. This rearrangement joins TRBV29-1 to TRBJ2-5; D might be TRBD2 (5 bases). The CDR3 has 15 amino acids. Trimming pared 2 bases from V and 5 bases from J, leaving 18 bases between. Germline V lookup: CDR1 SQVTM, CDR2 ANQGSEA. CDR3 sequence reads: CSVESAAGRSETQYF. The CDR3 DNA sequence: TGCAGCGTTGAATCCGCGGCGGGTAGATCGGAGACCCAGTACTTC.

In the case of this clonotype: Because the CDR3 is missing its conserved closing phenylalanine or tryptophan, this is likely a read error. The genes are TRBV29-1 and TRBJ2-1, with D perhaps matching TRBD1 (6 bases). The V end was cut by 7 bases, the J end by 8 bases, with 21 bases between. CDR1 SQVTM and CDR2 ANQGSEA come from the germline V gene. CDR3 length: 14 amino acids. CDR3: CSAHKTRGGDEQFL. The CDR3 DNA reads TGCAGCGCCCATAAGACCAGGGGCGGCGATGAGCAGTTCCTC.

This clonotype was found a few times. V is TRBV10-2 and J is TRBJ2-3, with D unresolved. This CDR3 has 15 amino acids. Trimming removed 0 bases from V and 6 bases from J, with 13 bases in between. Per germline, CDR1 WSHSY and CDR2 SAAADI. The CDR3 loop is CASSESKVEVDTQYF. CDR3 nucleotide sequence: TGCGCCAGCAGTGAGTCAAAAGTGGAAGTGGATACGCAGTATTTT.

On this clonotype: A much more abundant neighbour one base away suggests this may be a read error. The chain employs TRBV20-1 and TRBJ2-7; 9 nucleotides align to TRBD2. The CDR3 consists of 14 residues. Looked up from germline, CDR1 is DFQATT and CDR2 is SNEGSKA (reference sequence). J lost 5 bases, V lost 6 bases, and 11 bases had no gene match. CDR3 in amino acids: CSAIAGENFHEQYF. The CDR3 coding sequence is TGCAGTGCCATAGCGGGAGAAAACTTCCACGAGCAGTACTTC.

A note on this clonotype: It may be a read error: a sequence one base away is much more abundant. The J gene is TRBJ1-1, the V gene TRBV18; 7 bases align to TRBD1. The CDR3 runs 14 residues. The V segment lost 5 bases and the J segment 4 bases; nucleotides outside the gene matches: 7. CDR1 KGHSH and CDR2 LQKENI come from the germline V gene. The DNA of the CDR3 is TGTGCCAGCTCAGCCAACAGGGGTGGCACTGAAGCTTTCTTT. Translated, it gives CASSANRGGTEAFF. The variable domain in full, with the rest retrieved from reference TRBV18 and TRBJ1-1, is NAGVMQNPRHLVRRRGQEARLRCSPMKGHSHVYWYRQLPEEGLKFMVYLQKENIIDESGMPKERFSAEFPKEGPSILRIQQVVRGDSAAYFCASSANRGGTEAFFGQGTRLTVV.

On this clonotype itself: The junction does not match germline at one end; this may be a read error. The chain uses TRBV7-9 and TRBJ2-5; D may be TRBD2 (6 bases). This CDR3 region has 16 residues. Germline values: CDR1 SEHNR, CDR2 FQNEAQ (reference sequence). The CDR3 DNA follows: TGTGCCAGCAGCCCCGTGGGGGGAGGCTACCAAGATACCCAGTACTTC. This translates into CASSPVGGGYQDTQYF.

This clonotype was counted a few times. Since a much larger clone is just one base distant, this may be a read error. This chain joins TRBV11-2 and TRBJ2-3; 12 nucleotides align to TRBD2. Germline V lookup: CDR1 SGHAT, CDR2 FQNNGV. This CDR3 is built from 15 residues. This CDR3 reads CAISASGRAIDTQYF. In nucleotides, the CDR3 is TGTGCCATCAGCGCTAGCGGGAGGGCCATAGATACGCAGTATTTT.

The CDR3 loop reads CASSLTNGFETQYF. CDR3 bases: TGTGCCAGCAGCTTGACTAACGGGTTTGAGACCCAGTACTTC. The rearrangement links TRBV28 to TRBJ2-5; D might be TRBD2 (5 bases). With 6 bases removed from V and 5 bases from J, the gap between germline ends came to 16 bases. Germline lookup yields CDR1 MDHEN and CDR2 SYDVKM. This CDR3 is built from 14 residues.

As regards this clonotype: One end of the junction varies from germline; a read error may be responsible. This rearrangement joins TRBV4-3 to TRBJ2-2, with TRBD1 identical over 9 bases. This CDR3 has 19 amino acids. Germline CDR1 LGHNA, CDR2 YSLEER. The DNA for the CDR3 is TGCTCCAGCAGCCAAGATCCCCTGGGGACAGGGTCGAACGCCGGGGAGCTGTTTTTT. This codes for CSSSQDPLGTGSNAGELFF.

The chain employs TRBV11-2 and TRBJ2-4; D is ambiguous. V lost 7 bases to trimming and J lost 0 bases, with 13 bases between them. CDR3 length: 15 amino acids. The V gene's germline CDR1 is SGHAT and CDR2 FQNNGV. The DNA for the CDR3 is TGTGCCAGCATCACTTCGACGGTAGCCAAAAACATTCAGTACTTC. Translation: CASITSTVAKNIQYF.

With respect to this clonotype: One junction end disagrees with the germline gene, perhaps due to a read error. The gene calls are TRBV29-1 and TRBJ1-2; D remains ambiguous. The CDR3 covers 14 residues. Germline CDR1 SQVTM, CDR2 ANQGSEA. The DNA for the CDR3 is TGTAGCGTTTCACCTGACTGGTACTACTATGGCTACACCTTC. It codes for CSVSPDWYYYGYTF.

In regard to this clonotype: Without the conserved terminal phenylalanine or tryptophan, this CDR3 likely stems from a read error. J is TRBJ1-6 and V is TRBV28; D unresolved. V lost 3 bases to trimming and J lost 6 bases, with 12 bases between them. The germline CDR1 and CDR2 sequences are MDHEN and SYDVKM. CDR3 length equals 15 residues. CDR3 in DNA: TGTGCCAGCAGTTTGGCTGTACAGCTTAATTCACCCCTCCACTCC. This codes for CASSLAVQLNSPLHS.

The chain links TRBV11-3 to TRBJ2-1; D gene ambiguous. In germline, CDR1 is SGHNT, CDR2 YENEEA. The CDR3 is 12 residues long. The chain's CDR3 is CVSSLDANEQFF. CDR3 DNA sequence: TGTGTGAGCAGCTTAGATGCCAATGAGCAGTTCTTC.

As to this clonotype: One junction end does not reproduce the germline sequence, and a read error may be involved. This rearrangement joins TRBV12-3 or TRBV12-4 to TRBJ1-5, with 9 positions matching TRBD1. The CDR3 is 16 residues long. The CDR3 loop is CARSTTPGQGNQPHHF. For the CDR3, the DNA is TGTGCCAGGAGTACCACTCCGGGACAGGGCAATCAGCCCCACCATTTT.

Many counts were recorded for this clonotype. This chain joins TRBV7-9 and TRBJ1-2, with TRBD1 identical over 8 bases. Trimming cost V 8 bases and J 4 bases; bases outside gene matches: 9. The CDR3 consists of 14 residues. Germline values: CDR1 SEHNR, CDR2 FQNEAQ (reference sequence). CDR3 sequence reads: CASHFQGAGYGYTF. In DNA, the CDR3 is TGTGCCAGCCACTTCCAGGGGGCTGGCTATGGCTACACCTTC.

A note on this clonotype: At one end the junction does not follow the germline gene, possibly because of a read error. J is TRBJ2-3 and V is TRBV5-4; a weak D match, TRBD1 (5 bases). Germline V gene lookup returns CDR1 SGHNT and CDR2 YYREEE (reference sequence). CDR3 size: 15 residues. CDR3 nucleotide sequence: TGTGGCGGCAGCTTGGCAGAAAGGGGTACAGATGCGCAGTATTTT. The encoded protein is CGGSLAERGTDAQYF. The full variable domain, with the rest looked up from reference TRBV5-4 and TRBJ2-3, is ETGVTQSPTHLIKTRGQQVTLRCSSQSGHNTVSWYQQALGQGPQFIFQYYREEENGRGNFPPRFSGLQFPNYSSELNVNALELDDSALYLCGGSLAERGTDAQYFGPGTRLTVL.

Points on this clonotype: Germline and junction disagree at one end, which may indicate a read error. The J gene is TRBJ2-3, the V gene TRBV5-6, with 9 bases that match TRBD2. The length of the CDR3 is 14 residues. The germline V gene encodes CDR1 SGHDT and CDR2 YYEEEE. This CDR3 reads CAGSDSGRTDTHYF. CDR3 nucleotide sequence: TGTGCCGGCAGCGATAGCGGGAGAACAGATACGCATTATTTT.

As regards this clonotype: Sequence at one end of the junction differs from germline and may be a read error. The chain couples TRBV4-3 to TRBJ1-2, with a weak D call TRBD1 (6 bases). Looked up from germline, CDR1 is LGHNA and CDR2 is YSLEER. The CDR3 has 17 residues. CDR3 DNA sequence: TGCGCCAACAGCCAGGATTGTCGACAGGAGCGGATCTATGGCTACACCTTC. It translates to CANSQDCRQERIYGYTF.

This clonotype has at least ten counts. The V call is TRBV2, the J call TRBJ2-4; 12 nucleotides align to TRBD1. The CDR3 runs to 17 residues. After removal of 6 bases from V and 1 base from J, the junction contained 7 bases not matched to a gene. Per the germline V gene, CDR1 is SNHLY and CDR2 is FYNNEI. DNA for the CDR3: TGTGCCAGCAGCGCACCGGGACAGGGGGCGGCCAAAAACATTCAGTACTTC. Translating it yields CASSAPGQGAAKNIQYF.